Included here is one TCR beta chain sequence, with context. Its target is not known. CDR1 is SGHVS, CDR2 FQNEAQ, per germline. Trimming at V came to 1 base and at J to 5 bases, leaving 4 bases not matched to a gene. The CDR3 is 14 amino acids. The assay, immunoSEQ v3.0, was run at survey level. Libraries were prepared by immunoSEQ multiplex PCR; TCRdb keeps only in-frame clonotypes and omits some of them. The table records 20,000 to 30,000 clones, approximately 79% of them present only once. These data originate in a study of long-term antiretroviral therapy in people with HIV. Study summary: The earliest samples predate the 2015 immediate-ART recommendation by about a decade.

Participants who had HIV were, without exception, treated in the United States. Regarding the study as a whole: Nothing was known about ART adherence, viral resistance or changes in therapy.

The chain is built from TRBV7-8 and TRBJ2-7; 8 positions agree with TRBD1. The TCR was taken from a woman in her forties with HIV. Source: unsorted PBMCs, taken 1.2 years after starting antiretroviral therapy. CDR3 loop: CASSLGTGSNEQYF. The CDR3 coding sequence is TGTGCCAGCAGCTTAGGGACAGGGTCCAACGAGCAGTACTTC.